This is a list of T cell receptor beta chains from one sample in a study of radiotherapy plus CTLA-4 blockade in lung cancer. The table came from immunoSEQ multiplex PCR; TCRdb's copy has only in-frame clones and leaves some out. The repertoire holds about 59,000 clones, with around 68% as singletons. The material sequenced was peripheral blood, taken from a patient treated with radiotherapy plus ipilimumab. All receptors come from a human donor with non-small cell lung cancer whose response to radiotherapy plus ipilimumab could not be evaluated. The CDR3 runs from the conserved cysteine through the conserved F or W. A D gene is named only where the DNA matches it firmly. Part of the rows lack a size; the others show once, few, many or a class for expanded clones.

j_gene: TRBJ1-1
v_gene: TRBV7-9
abundance: medium-sized
d_gene: TRBD1
CDR3nt: TGTGCCAGCAGCCGACAGGGCGGCACTGAAGCTTTCTTT
CDR3aa: CASSRQGGTEAFF

j_gene: TRBJ1-2
v_gene: TRBV5-6
abundance: -
d_gene: TRBD1
CDR3nt: TGTGCCAGCAGCCCTCGGGACAGGGGGCGAGTAAAAGGCTACACCTTC
CDR3aa: CASSPRDRGRVKGYTF

j_gene: TRBJ1-1
v_gene: TRBV19
abundance: -
d_gene: TRBD1
CDR3nt: TGTGCCAGTAGTAAAAAGGAGACAGGGAGAGGGAACACTGAAGCTTTCTTT
CDR3aa: CASSKKETGRGNTEAFF

j_gene: TRBJ2-7
v_gene: TRBV6-1
abundance: -
d_gene: -
CDR3nt: TGTGCCAGCAGGGCACCAGGGATCCTCTCCTACGAGCAGTACTTC
CDR3aa: CASRAPGILSYEQYF

j_gene: TRBJ2-1
v_gene: TRBV7-3
abundance: -
d_gene: -
CDR3nt: TGTGCCAGCAGCTTAGGTGGAGGTGGGGAGCAGTTCTTC
CDR3aa: CASSLGGGGEQFF

j_gene: TRBJ1-3
v_gene: TRBV7-3
abundance: -
d_gene: -
CDR3nt: TGTGCCAGCAGCTTAACACACTCTGGAAACACCATATATTTT
CDR3aa: CASSLTHSGNTIYF

j_gene: TRBJ1-1
v_gene: TRBV7-9
abundance: -
d_gene: TRBD1
CDR3nt: TGTGCCAGCAGCACATACGGACAGGGGGCGAACACTGAAGCTTTCTTT
CDR3aa: CASSTYGQGANTEAFF

j_gene: TRBJ2-2
v_gene: TRBV11-3
abundance: -
d_gene: TRBD1
CDR3nt: TGTGCCAGCAGCTTACCTACCGGGACAGGGACCGGGGAGCTGTTTTTT
CDR3aa: CASSLPTGTGTGELFF

j_gene: TRBJ2-3
v_gene: TRBV19
abundance: -
d_gene: TRBD1
CDR3nt: TGTGCCAGTAGGGACAGGGCCATGCCTAGCACAGATACGCAGTATTTT
CDR3aa: CASRDRAMPSTDTQYF

j_gene: TRBJ1-3
v_gene: TRBV4-2
abundance: -
d_gene: -
CDR3nt: TGTGCCAGCAGCCAAGATCCGGGGGGGAACGGAAACACCATATATTTT
CDR3aa: CASSQDPGGNGNTIYF

j_gene: TRBJ2-7
v_gene: TRBV15
abundance: -
d_gene: -
CDR3nt: TGTGCCACCAGCAGAGAATCAGGGAATGCCTACGAGCAGTACTTC
CDR3aa: CATSRESGNAYEQYF

j_gene: TRBJ1-2
v_gene: TRBV7-2
abundance: -
d_gene: TRBD1
CDR3nt: TGTGCCAGCAGCCCCGACAGGGGAGGTGGCTACACCTTC
CDR3aa: CASSPDRGGGYTF

j_gene: TRBJ1-1
v_gene: TRBV11-3
abundance: -
d_gene: TRBD1
CDR3nt: TGTGCCAGCAGCTTATTGTCTGTGACAGGGGGGTTCAGGGCTTTCTTT
CDR3aa: CASSLLSVTGGFRAFF

j_gene: TRBJ2-1
v_gene: TRBV5-1
abundance: -
d_gene: TRBD1
CDR3nt: TGCGCCAGCAGCTCGACAGGGCCCCCCTACAATGAGCAGTTCTTC
CDR3aa: CASSSTGPPYNEQFF

j_gene: TRBJ1-1
v_gene: TRBV28
abundance: -
d_gene: -
CDR3nt: TGTGCCAGCAGTTCATTATACCTTAAAACAGGGTTAACTGAAGCTTTCTTT
CDR3aa: CASSSLYLKTGLTEAFF

j_gene: TRBJ2-1
v_gene: TRBV4-1
abundance: -
d_gene: -
CDR3nt: TGCGCCAGCAGCCAATTAAGCGGGCTGAGCTCCTACAATGAGCAGTTCTTC
CDR3aa: CASSQLSGLSSYNEQFF

j_gene: TRBJ2-7
v_gene: TRBV11-2
abundance: -
d_gene: TRBD1
CDR3nt: TGTGCCAGTACCCCCGGGACAGGGTTTTCCTACGAGCAGTACTTC
CDR3aa: CASTPGTGFSYEQYF

j_gene: TRBJ1-2
v_gene: TRBV10-3
abundance: -
d_gene: TRBD1
CDR3nt: TGTGCCATCAGTGAGCCGTACCGAAGAGCAGGGGGATCCTCTTTGCGGGGCTACACCTTC
CDR3aa: CAISEPYRRAGGSSLRGYTF

j_gene: TRBJ1-3
v_gene: TRBV7-2
abundance: -
d_gene: -
CDR3nt: TGTGCCAGCAGCTTGGACAGTAACTCTGGAAACACCATATATTTT
CDR3aa: CASSLDSNSGNTIYF

j_gene: TRBJ2-1
v_gene: TRBV5-4
abundance: few
d_gene: TRBD2
CDR3nt: TGTGCCAGCAGCTTGGTTCTCGTAGCGGGGACACTCTACAATGAGCAGTTCTTC
CDR3aa: CASSLVLVAGTLYNEQFF

j_gene: TRBJ2-2
v_gene: TRBV7-4
abundance: few
d_gene: TRBD2
CDR3nt: TGTGCCAGCAGCTTAGATTGGCTAGCGGGAGTTTCGAACACCGGGGAGCTGTTTTTT
CDR3aa: CASSLDWLAGVSNTGELFF

j_gene: TRBJ2-1
v_gene: TRBV4-1
abundance: -
d_gene: -
CDR3nt: TGCGCCAGCAGCCAAGATAGTGTTGGCTACAATGAGCAGTTCTTC
CDR3aa: CASSQDSVGYNEQFF

j_gene: TRBJ1-2
v_gene: TRBV7-9
abundance: -
d_gene: -
CDR3nt: TGTGCCAGCAGCTTAGCGCTGGAGGGTGCGACTGGCTACACCTTC
CDR3aa: CASSLALEGATGYTF

j_gene: TRBJ1-1
v_gene: TRBV7-8
abundance: -
d_gene: -
CDR3nt: TGTGCCAGCAGCCCGACAGCTAACACTGAAGCTTTCTTT
CDR3aa: CASSPTANTEAFF

j_gene: TRBJ2-2
v_gene: TRBV11-2
abundance: once
d_gene: TRBD2
CDR3nt: TGTGCCAGCAGCATTGGACTAGCGGGAACCGGGGAGCTGTTTTTT
CDR3aa: CASSIGLAGTGELFF

j_gene: TRBJ1-1
v_gene: TRBV6-4
abundance: -
d_gene: -
CDR3nt: TGTGCCAGCAGCCGCGGAATGAACACTGAAGCTTTCTTT
CDR3aa: CASSRGMNTEAFF

j_gene: TRBJ2-5
v_gene: TRBV5-1
abundance: -
d_gene: TRBD2
CDR3nt: TGCGCCAGCAGCTTGGCAGGGCTAGCGGGAGAGACCCAGTACTTC
CDR3aa: CASSLAGLAGETQYF

j_gene: TRBJ2-5
v_gene: TRBV29-1
abundance: -
d_gene: -
CDR3nt: TGCAGCGCCCGGGTCGGGGAGACCCAGTACTTC
CDR3aa: CSARVGETQYF

j_gene: TRBJ1-5
v_gene: TRBV6-1
abundance: -
d_gene: -
CDR3nt: TGTGCCAGCAGTGTGGGGCGAAGCAATCAGCCCCAGCATTTT
CDR3aa: CASSVGRSNQPQHF

j_gene: TRBJ2-3
v_gene: TRBV6-5
abundance: -
d_gene: -
CDR3nt: TGTGCCAGCAGTTACTCCTTGGAGAGGGTCACAGATACGCAGTATTTT
CDR3aa: CASSYSLERVTDTQYF

j_gene: TRBJ2-5
v_gene: TRBV11-3
abundance: -
d_gene: -
CDR3nt: TGTGCCAGCAGCTTTTCCTATGGGAGTGGGGAGACCCAGTACTTC
CDR3aa: CASSFSYGSGETQYF

j_gene: TRBJ2-1
v_gene: TRBV9
abundance: -
d_gene: -
CDR3nt: TGTGCCAGCAGCGTAGGCGGGCGAGAGCAGTTCTTC
CDR3aa: CASSVGGREQFF

j_gene: TRBJ1-2
v_gene: TRBV28
abundance: -
d_gene: -
CDR3nt: TGTGCCAGCAATCCTTCCAGTAGGAGTGGCTACACCTTC
CDR3aa: CASNPSSRSGYTF

j_gene: TRBJ2-1
v_gene: TRBV5-4
abundance: few
d_gene: TRBD2
CDR3nt: TGTGCCAGCAGCTTGGCTAGCGGGAAAACCTACAATGAGCAGTTCTTC
CDR3aa: CASSLASGKTYNEQFF

j_gene: TRBJ2-7
v_gene: TRBV5-7
abundance: -
d_gene: -
CDR3nt: TGTGCCAGCAGCTTAACTCCCGGTATCGAGCAGTACTTC
CDR3aa: CASSLTPGIEQYF

j_gene: TRBJ2-7
v_gene: TRBV30
abundance: once
d_gene: -
CDR3nt: TGTGCCTGGAGTGTAAAACGACTGCGGGACTACGAGCAGTACTTC
CDR3aa: CAWSVKRLRDYEQYF

j_gene: TRBJ1-2
v_gene: TRBV10-3
abundance: few
d_gene: -
CDR3nt: TGTGCCATCAGTGACGAGGGTTCGCATGGCTACACCTTC
CDR3aa: CAISDEGSHGYTF

j_gene: TRBJ2-3
v_gene: TRBV7-9
abundance: -
d_gene: -
CDR3nt: TGTGCCAGCAGCTTAATACTGGGGGCCGATCGGGATACGCAGTATTTT
CDR3aa: CASSLILGADRDTQYF

j_gene: TRBJ2-2
v_gene: TRBV10-3
abundance: once
d_gene: TRBD1
CDR3nt: TGTGCCACCGAGGCGGGTAAAACAGGGGGGTTGAACACCGGGGAGCTGTTTTTT
CDR3aa: CATEAGKTGGLNTGELFF

j_gene: TRBJ2-3
v_gene: TRBV27
abundance: -
d_gene: -
CDR3nt: TGTGCCAGCAGTTTACCGACAGATACGCAGTATTTT
CDR3aa: CASSLPTDTQYF

j_gene: TRBJ1-1
v_gene: TRBV7-9
abundance: -
d_gene: -
CDR3nt: TGTGCCAGCAGCTCATCTGGGCGCCTCGCGAACACTGAAGCTTTCTTT
CDR3aa: CASSSSGRLANTEAFF

j_gene: TRBJ1-1
v_gene: TRBV7-9
abundance: few
d_gene: -
CDR3nt: TGTGCCAGCAGGCCACCCTTCAGGCGTATTTCAATCACTGAAGCTTTCTTT
CDR3aa: CASRPPFRRISITEAFF

j_gene: TRBJ1-6
v_gene: TRBV6-6
abundance: -
d_gene: -
CDR3nt: TGTGCCAGCACCCGACGGGAGATGAATTCACCCCTCCACTTT
CDR3aa: CASTRREMNSPLHF

j_gene: TRBJ2-6
v_gene: TRBV4-1
abundance: -
d_gene: TRBD1
CDR3nt: TGCGCCAGCAGCCAGAAAGAGGGGACAGGGCTTGCCAACGTCCTGACTTTC
CDR3aa: CASSQKEGTGLANVLTF

j_gene: TRBJ2-3
v_gene: TRBV5-1
abundance: -
d_gene: -
CDR3nt: TGCGCCAGCAGCTTGGCCCCAGGGGCGGAGAGGACAGATACGCAGTATTTT
CDR3aa: CASSLAPGAERTDTQYF

j_gene: TRBJ2-7
v_gene: TRBV7-6
abundance: once
d_gene: TRBD1
CDR3nt: TGTGCCAGCAGCTTAGGGGGCCCGGGACAGCTTTACGAGCAGTACTTC
CDR3aa: CASSLGGPGQLYEQYF

j_gene: TRBJ1-2
v_gene: TRBV7-2
abundance: few
d_gene: -
CDR3nt: TGTGCCAGCAGCTTAGAACCGATGGACTCTGGCTACACCTTC
CDR3aa: CASSLEPMDSGYTF

j_gene: TRBJ1-6
v_gene: TRBV7-6
abundance: -
d_gene: -
CDR3nt: TGTGCCAGCAGCTTAGCCCGGGATTCACCCCTCCACTTT
CDR3aa: CASSLARDSPLHF

j_gene: TRBJ1-2
v_gene: TRBV10-3
abundance: once
d_gene: -
CDR3nt: TGTGCCATCAGTGAGTTTCAGGACAGCTTTTATGGCTACACCTTC
CDR3aa: CAISEFQDSFYGYTF

j_gene: TRBJ2-7
v_gene: TRBV5-4
abundance: -
d_gene: TRBD2
CDR3nt: TGTGCCAGCAGTCATGTCGGCATAGCGGGGATCTACGAGCAGTACTTC
CDR3aa: CASSHVGIAGIYEQYF

j_gene: TRBJ1-1
v_gene: TRBV9
abundance: few
d_gene: -
CDR3nt: TGTGCCAGCAGCGTTACTATGAACACTGAAGCTTTCTTT
CDR3aa: CASSVTMNTEAFF

j_gene: TRBJ2-1
v_gene: TRBV7-9
abundance: -
d_gene: TRBD2
CDR3nt: TGTGCCAGCAGCCCTCTTTTCGGGGGGGGACAAGACAATGAGCAGTTCTTC
CDR3aa: CASSPLFGGGQDNEQFF

j_gene: TRBJ1-5
v_gene: TRBV30
abundance: -
d_gene: TRBD1
CDR3nt: TGTGCCTGGAGTGCGGGGACAGGGGTGGGTCAGCCCCAGCATTTT
CDR3aa: CAWSAGTGVGQPQHF

j_gene: TRBJ2-7
v_gene: TRBV11-2
abundance: -
d_gene: TRBD1
CDR3nt: TGTGCCAGCAGCTTAGCGGACAGGTACTCCTACGAGCAGTACTTC
CDR3aa: CASSLADRYSYEQYF

j_gene: TRBJ2-5
v_gene: TRBV4-1
abundance: few
d_gene: TRBD2
CDR3nt: TGCGCCAGCAGCCAAGAAGACTCCGGGAGGGCCCTACGTCAAGAGACCCAGTACTTC
CDR3aa: CASSQEDSGRALRQETQYF

j_gene: TRBJ1-1
v_gene: TRBV6-5
abundance: -
d_gene: -
CDR3nt: TGTGCCAGCAGTTACAACAGGAACACTGAAGCTTTCTTT
CDR3aa: CASSYNRNTEAFF